This T cell receptor beta chain was captured by sequencing in a study of T cell repertoires in cytomegalovirus infection. Turning to the study itself: Alongside well-studied HLA-B-restricted CMV epitopes, recently identified HLA-C-restricted CMV epitopes were also used. Evidence of both CMV infection and a matching HLA type came from public TCR beta signatures.

Per the germline V gene, CDR1 is SGHTA and CDR2 is FQGTGA. The CDR3 totals 15 residues. Trimming pared 8 bases from V and 0 bases from J, leaving 14 bases between. TCRdb fed the reads into MiXCR, producing one record per CDR3 protein. This table has about 770,000 distinct CDR3 sequences, 25% to 30% appearing once. Overall study findings and caveats: The study found HLA-C-restricted CMV-specific TCR beta clonotypes dominating the ex vivo response.

With respect to this clonotype: Its antigen is as yet unknown.

This specimen was cultured CD8+ T cells from PBMCs, taken from culture after CMV antigen stimulation. The receptor was derived from a human donor in good health (CMV status not recorded). Some clones in this sample may be carry-over from other donors' samples. The chain combines TRBV7-3 with TRBJ1-3; D remains unclear. The CDR3 reads CASWQPGFSGNTIYF. The DNA for the CDR3 is TGTGCCAGCTGGCAGCCAGGTTTCTCTGGAAACACCATATATTTT.